This T cell receptor beta chain was captured in a study of PD-1 blockade in classical Hodgkin lymphoma. Documented time point: cycle 4 day 1 (C4D1), after about 6 weeks of nivolumab. With no exception, relapse followed autologous stem cell transplantation in all patients, and brentuximab vedotin exposure varied. The patients, who had relapsed/refractory classical Hodgkin lymphoma, achieved best responses of complete response, partial response or progressive disease. Study-wide results and caveats: CD8+ TCR diversity did not rise significantly by C4D1, unlike CD4+.

In germline, CDR1 is SEHNR, CDR2 FQNEAQ (reference sequence). V was cut by 1 base and J by 9 bases, with 9 bases left in between. This CDR3 is 12 amino acids long. About this clone: Its antigen is unknown.

Profiling relied on immunoSEQ multiplex PCR, and the TCRdb table lists in-frame clones only, not all of them. The sample consists of about 32,000 clones, about four fifths of them appearing once. J is TRBJ1-1 and V is TRBV7-9, with D unclear. The TCR was taken from a human donor with classical Hodgkin lymphoma. The sequenced sample was peripheral blood mononuclear cells (PBMCs), obtained before the fourth cycle of nivolumab. Here the CDR3 reads CASSLEGGQAFF. The DNA for the CDR3 is TGTGCCAGCAGCTTAGAGGGCGGACAAGCTTTCTTT.